The clone carrying this T cell receptor beta chain was seen only a few times. This record belongs to a study of cytomegalovirus exposure and HLA in healthy donors. The PCR had 60 Vbeta and 13 Jbeta primers. Here immunoSEQ multiplex PCR was the method, and the copy in TCRdb shows in-frame clones only, minus some. The table lists 140,000 or so clones, 88% of them singletons. V shed 5 bases and J shed 4 bases, with 9 bases lying between them. The CDR3 totals 13 residues. Germline CDR1 is MNHEY and CDR2 is SMNVEV (reference sequence). The V call is TRBV27, the J call TRBJ1-3; D remains unclear. The source is a woman aged 40 to 50 in good health and CMV-seronegative. The sequencing input was PBMCs. CDR3 DNA: TGTGCCAGCAGTCCCCGGTCCGGAAACACCATATATTTT. The encoded protein is CASSPRSGNTIYF.